These T cell receptor beta chains were read from a single sample in a study of Ad26.COV2.S vaccination and SARS-CoV-2 variants. Generated by immunoSEQ multiplex PCR, the TCRdb table keeps only in-frame clones and is missing some. The sample records hundreds of thousands of clones, 89% being singletons. The starting material was peripheral blood, obtained in a trial of Ad26.COV2.S vaccine versus placebo. These receptors all come from a person between 18 and 65 years old who received the Ad26.COV2.S COVID-19 vaccine or a placebo. The CDR3 runs from the conserved cysteine through the conserved F or W. A D gene is named only where the DNA matches it firmly. Some rows mark clone size as missing; the rest say once, few, many or name a class of expanded clone.

d_call,clone_size,v_call,j_call,cdr3_nt,cdr3_aa
TRBD1,NA,TRBV7-8,TRBJ1-2,TGTGCCAGCAGCCCCGTGAACGTAGGACAGGGGCATGGCTACACCTTC,CASSPVNVGQGHGYTF
TRBD2,NA,TRBV5-4,TRBJ2-3,TGTGCCAGCAGCCTAGGAGCGGGGGGGCCCGGAGATACGCAGTATTTT,CASSLGAGGPGDTQYF
NA,NA,TRBV2,TRBJ1-2,TGTGCCACCTTGGCAGCCCTGATGGATGGCTACACCTTC,CATLAALMDGYTF
NA,few,TRBV2,TRBJ1-1,TGTGCCAGCAGTGAGGGGAACACTGAAGCTTTCTTT,CASSEGNTEAFF
NA,NA,TRBV6-5,TRBJ2-7,TGTGCCAGCCGCCGGGACGGTAACGAGCAGTACTTC,CASRRDGNEQYF
TRBD1,NA,TRBV6-5,TRBJ1-2,TGTGCCAGCAGTTACTCGACAGGGGAAGGATATGGCTACACCTTC,CASSYSTGEGYGYTF
NA,once,TRBV19,TRBJ1-2,TGTGCCAGTATGGGGACGGTCTATGGCTACACCTTC,CASMGTVYGYTF
TRBD2,NA,TRBV19,TRBJ2-2,TGTGCCAGTAGCAACATCGGGGGGACGTTGTACACCGGGGAGCTGTTTTTT,CASSNIGGTLYTGELFF
NA,NA,TRBV20-1,TRBJ1-6,TGCAGTGCTACTGAGGGAGGGGGACGGTTGAATTCACCCCTCCACTTT,CSATEGGGRLNSPLHF
NA,NA,TRBV7-3,TRBJ2-1,TGTGCCAGCAGCACGACTAGGGCAAATGAGCAGTTCTTC,CASSTTRANEQFF
NA,NA,TRBV27,TRBJ2-5,TGTGCCAGCAGTCCAAGCGGGACAGACCAAGAGACCCAGTACTTC,CASSPSGTDQETQYF
TRBD1,NA,TRBV5-8,TRBJ1-6,TGTGCCAGCAGCAGGGGAGGGGGCGCGGCGTATTCACCCCTCCACTTT,CASSRGGGAAYSPLHF
NA,NA,TRBV24-1,TRBJ1-5,TGTGCCACCAGTGGGGACTCCGGGGCCAATCAGCCCCAGCATTTT,CATSGDSGANQPQHF
TRBD1,NA,TRBV7-9,TRBJ1-4,TGTGCCAGCAGCGATTGGACAGGGAGTGGTGAAAAACTGTTTTTT,CASSDWTGSGEKLFF
TRBD1,NA,TRBV7-9,TRBJ1-1,TGTGCCAGCAGCTCCCGAAAACAGGGGATGAACACTGAAGCTTTCTTT,CASSSRKQGMNTEAFF
NA,NA,TRBV5-4,TRBJ1-2,TGTGCCAGCAGCTTGGGGGCAATGGGACAAGCGGCAGGCTACACCTTC,CASSLGAMGQAAGYTF
TRBD2,NA,TRBV19,TRBJ2-5,TGTGCCAGTAGTGTGAACCGACTAGCGGGAACACTAGGAAAAGAGACCCAGTACTTC,CASSVNRLAGTLGKETQYF
NA,NA,TRBV7-9,TRBJ1-1,TGTGCCAGCAGCTCCTCGACACTCTATCTATTTTTT,CASSSSTLYLFF
TRBD1,once,TRBV19,TRBJ2-5,TGTGCCAGTAGTTTATCGGGTAGGGGGCCAGGGGAGACCCAGTACTTC,CASSLSGRGPGETQYF
NA,NA,TRBV27,TRBJ1-2,TGTGCCAGCAGTCCCTCCCCGGGCCTAGGGGTTAGAGACTATGGCTACACCTTC,CASSPSPGLGVRDYGYTF
NA,NA,TRBV10-3,TRBJ2-3,TGTGCCATCAGTGAGCCCTCGTACCTCTTGGAGACAGATACGCAGTATTTT,CAISEPSYLLETDTQYF
NA,NA,TRBV7-2,TRBJ1-1,TGTGCCAGCAGCTTAGAAAAGGGGCGACAGGCTTTCTTT,CASSLEKGRQAFF
TRBD2,NA,TRBV19,TRBJ2-1,TGTGCCAGTAGTTCGAGACTAGCGGGCGGTTACAATGAGCAGTTCTTC,CASSSRLAGGYNEQFF
TRBD1,NA,TRBV4-2,TRBJ1-2,TGTGCCAGCAGCCCTGCCTCGGGACAGTGGGGCTACACCTTC,CASSPASGQWGYTF
TRBD1,NA,TRBV7-2,TRBJ2-1,TGTGCCAGCAGCTTGGAGGGACAGGGGTACAATGAGCAGTTCTTC,CASSLEGQGYNEQFF
TRBD1,NA,TRBV5-1,TRBJ1-1,TGCGCCAGCAGCGCGGGACAGGGGCTGCCCGAAGCTTTCTTT,CASSAGQGLPEAFF
TRBD1,NA,TRBV5-6,TRBJ1-2,TGTGCCAGCAGCTTCTTGGACAGGGCTAACTATGGCTACACCTTC,CASSFLDRANYGYTF
TRBD2,NA,TRBV7-3,TRBJ2-1,TGTGCCAGCAGCTTAATAGCGGGGGGTTACAATGAGCAGTTCTTC,CASSLIAGGYNEQFF
NA,NA,TRBV3-1/TRBV3-2,TRBJ1-1,TGTGCCAGCAGCCAAGGTGTACGGGCAATCTTT,CASSQGVRAIF
NA,NA,TRBV6-5,TRBJ1-2,TGTGCCAGCACCCGGGTCGGTTCAGGCTACACCTTC,CASTRVGSGYTF
NA,once,TRBV4-3,TRBJ2-6,TGCGCCAGCAACCGAGGGGGGGCTGGGGCCAACGTCCTGACTTTC,CASNRGGAGANVLTF
NA,NA,TRBV5-1,TRBJ1-4,TGCGCCAGCAGCTTGGGCCCCGGGGGCAATGAAAAACTGTTTTTT,CASSLGPGGNEKLFF
NA,NA,TRBV6-2/TRBV6-3,TRBJ1-4,TGTGCCAGCAGTTACTCGAGCAGCACTAATGAAAAACTGTTTTTT,CASSYSSSTNEKLFF
TRBD1,NA,TRBV4-1,TRBJ2-1,TGCGCCAGCAGCCACGGACAGGGTAAGGGGAATGAGCAGTTCTTC,CASSHGQGKGNEQFF
NA,few,TRBV5-6,TRBJ1-2,TGTGCCAGCAGTTTTACTGGGGTGAACTATGGCTACACCTTC,CASSFTGVNYGYTF
NA,once,TRBV5-1,TRBJ2-5,TGCGCCAGCAGCTCCGGGGGGACAGATCAGGAGACCCAGTACTTC,CASSSGGTDQETQYF
NA,NA,TRBV4-3,TRBJ1-1,TGCGCCAGCAGCCCCCGGACAGTAAATGAAGCTTTCTTT,CASSPRTVNEAFF
NA,NA,TRBV6-5,TRBJ1-6,TGTGCCAGCAGTTACACCGCATATAATTCACCCCTCCACTTT,CASSYTAYNSPLHF
TRBD2,NA,TRBV3-1/TRBV3-2,TRBJ2-5,TGTGCCAGCAGCCAAGATTGGGCTAGCGGGGGGCAAGAGACCCAGTACTTC,CASSQDWASGGQETQYF
TRBD1,NA,TRBV9,TRBJ2-1,TGTGCCAGCAGCCTTCGACAGGGTCCCTACAATGAGCAGTTCTTC,CASSLRQGPYNEQFF
NA,NA,TRBV2,TRBJ1-1,TGTGCCAGCAGCCTGGGACAAGGGCCCACTGAAGCTTTCTTT,CASSLGQGPTEAFF
TRBD2,NA,TRBV7-2,TRBJ2-1,TGTGCCAGCAGCTTCTTGCCCGTAGGGCTAGCGGCGGATGAGCAGTTCTTC,CASSFLPVGLAADEQFF
NA,NA,TRBV21-1,TRBJ2-7,TGTGCCAGCAGCGAAGAGTCTCCGGGACAGGGGGAAACTATTAAGGACTACGAGCAGTACTTC,CASSEESPGQGETIKDYEQYF
NA,NA,TRBV30,TRBJ1-2,TGTGCCTGGAGTGTAAGGGGGGTTTACTATGGCTACACCTTC,CAWSVRGVYYGYTF
NA,NA,TRBV29-1,TRBJ1-1,TGCAGCGTTGAAATTAGGGCCTTCACTGAAGCTTTCTTT,CSVEIRAFTEAFF
NA,once,TRBV5-6,TRBJ1-2,TGTGCCAGCAGCTTGAGGGGACAACAGGGTTCTATGGGCTACACCTTC,CASSLRGQQGSMGYTF